One sample yielded the 12 T cell receptor beta chains listed below, sequenced in a study of blood T cell repertoires in COVID-19. Sequenced by immunoSEQ multiplex PCR; TCRdb stores in-frame clones only, minus some. The sample comprises some 430,000 clones, about nine tenths of which are singletons, and approximately 0.55% rests with the top ten. What was sequenced was PBMCs or T cells enriched from blood (not recorded which). These receptors all stem from a man younger than 30 who had recovered from COVID-19.

This chain links TRBV10-2 with TRBJ2-3; 10 bases line up with TRBD2. CDR1 WSHSY and CDR2 SAAADI come from the germline V gene. After removal of 8 bases from V and 3 bases from J, the junction contained 2 bases not matched to a gene. The CDR3 is made up of 13 amino acids. The CDR3 loop is CASRGLATDTQYF. The DNA of the CDR3 is TGCGCCAGCCGGGGACTAGCGACAGATACGCAGTATTTT.

The gene calls are TRBV7-9 and TRBJ2-3; TRBD2 matches at 8 bases. This CDR3 contains 15 residues. V was pared by 1 base and J by 5 bases, with 5 bases of the junction left unmatched. From germline, CDR1 is SEHNR and CDR2 FQNEAQ (reference sequence). CDR3 protein: CASSLGLAWGDTQYF. In nucleotides, the CDR3 is TGTGCCAGCAGCTTAGGACTAGCGTGGGGAGATACGCAGTATTTT.

About this clone: Other DNA sequences in this specimen translate into the identical CDR3. V gene TRBV29-1 combines with J gene TRBJ1-1, with a weak D call TRBD1 (5 bases). V gave up 4 bases and J gave up 0 bases, with 9 bases separating them. CDR1 is SQVTM, CDR2 ANQGSEA, per germline. This CDR3 region has 13 residues. The CDR3 DNA sequence: TGCAGCGTTGGGGGCAGGTTGAACACTGAAGCTTTCTTT. Its protein is CSVGGRLNTEAFF.

This clone was seen just once. The V and J genes are TRBV5-1 and TRBJ1-1; D unclear. The germline V gene encodes CDR1 SGHRS and CDR2 YFSETQ. V was shortened by 2 bases and J by 0 bases, with 5 bases between the two germline ends. This CDR3 is 13 amino acids long. CDR3 loop: CASSLQMNTEAFF. CDR3 nucleotide sequence: TGCGCCAGCAGCTTACAGATGAACACTGAAGCTTTCTTT.

This sequence joins TRBV19 and TRBJ1-2; D gene uncertain. The CDR3 spans 14 residues. V was pared by 5 bases and J by 7 bases, with 17 bases between. CDR1 is LNHDA, CDR2 SQIVND, per germline (reference sequence). The CDR3 region is CASSPKLALGGYTF. CDR3 in DNA: TGTGCCAGTAGTCCGAAGTTAGCTCTCGGTGGCTACACCTTC.

Comment on this clone: This sample includes further DNA sequences coding for the same CDR3. CDR3: CASSSTGNTEAFF. The CDR3 nucleotides are TGCGCCAGCAGCTCGACAGGGAACACTGAAGCTTTCTTT. The chain couples TRBV5-1 to TRBJ1-1; possible D gene TRBD1, 6 bases. The germline V gene has CDR1 SGHRS and CDR2 YFSETQ. The CDR3 has 13 residues. Trimming took 3 bases from V and 1 from J, leaving 7 bases between them.

The chain couples TRBV12-3 or TRBV12-4 to TRBJ2-7; D remains ambiguous. The CDR3 contains 13 residues. V dropped 6 bases and J dropped 1 base, with 10 bases sitting between them. The DNA for the CDR3 is TGTGCCAGCAGGTTTTCGGGTTCCTACGAGCAGTACTTC. It specifies CASRFSGSYEQYF.

The V gene is TRBV4-1, the J gene TRBJ2-7; 8 bases are a match to TRBD2. V lost 3 bases and J lost 5; bases outside the gene matches: 9. The CDR3 runs to 15 residues. The germline gives CDR1 MGHRA, CDR2 YSYEKL. CDR3 in amino acids: CASSQLLAERDEQYF. In nucleotides, the CDR3 is TGCGCCAGCAGCCAGCTACTAGCGGAACGGGACGAGCAGTACTTC.

The genes are TRBV5-1 and TRBJ1-4; TRBD1 agrees at 7 bases. This CDR3 is 13 amino acids long. With V trimmed by 0 bases and J by 8 bases, 1 base remained unmatched. Germline CDR1 SGHRS, CDR2 YFSETQ. Here the CDR3 DNA reads TGCGCCAGCAGCTTGGACAGGGGCGAAAAACTGTTTTTT. Its protein product is CASSLDRGEKLFF.

V is TRBV7-6 and J is TRBJ2-7, with TRBD1 matching over 7 bases. The CDR3 is made up of 12 amino acids. V gave up 4 bases and J gave up 8 bases; unmatched junction bases: 5. CDR1 is SGHVS, CDR2 FNYEAQ, per germline. In DNA form, the CDR3 reads TGTGCCAGCAGCTCCCGGGACAGCCAGCAGTACTTC. Amino acids: CASSSRDSQQYF.

V and J are TRBV19 and TRBJ1-5, with TRBD1 as a possible D gene (6 bases). The V end was cut by 3 bases, the J end by 3 bases, with 9 bases between. Germline-derived CDR1 and CDR2 are LNHDA and SQIVND (reference sequence). The length of the CDR3 is 14 residues. The CDR3 DNA reads as TGTGCCAGTAGTATTGGACAGACCAATCAGCCCCAGCATTTT. It specifies CASSIGQTNQPQHF.

This clone was observed once. The CDR3 spells CASSRGSGANVLTF. CDR3 DNA: TGTGCCAGCAGTAGAGGGTCTGGGGCCAACGTCCTGACTTTC. The rearrangement uses TRBV3-1 (or the pseudogene TRBV3-2) and TRBJ2-6; weak D call: TRBD2 (5 bases). Trimming shortened V by 6 bases and J by 1 base, and 7 bases separated the two germline ends. CDR1 and CDR2 (germline): LGHDT, YNNKEL (reference sequence). The CDR3 totals 14 residues.